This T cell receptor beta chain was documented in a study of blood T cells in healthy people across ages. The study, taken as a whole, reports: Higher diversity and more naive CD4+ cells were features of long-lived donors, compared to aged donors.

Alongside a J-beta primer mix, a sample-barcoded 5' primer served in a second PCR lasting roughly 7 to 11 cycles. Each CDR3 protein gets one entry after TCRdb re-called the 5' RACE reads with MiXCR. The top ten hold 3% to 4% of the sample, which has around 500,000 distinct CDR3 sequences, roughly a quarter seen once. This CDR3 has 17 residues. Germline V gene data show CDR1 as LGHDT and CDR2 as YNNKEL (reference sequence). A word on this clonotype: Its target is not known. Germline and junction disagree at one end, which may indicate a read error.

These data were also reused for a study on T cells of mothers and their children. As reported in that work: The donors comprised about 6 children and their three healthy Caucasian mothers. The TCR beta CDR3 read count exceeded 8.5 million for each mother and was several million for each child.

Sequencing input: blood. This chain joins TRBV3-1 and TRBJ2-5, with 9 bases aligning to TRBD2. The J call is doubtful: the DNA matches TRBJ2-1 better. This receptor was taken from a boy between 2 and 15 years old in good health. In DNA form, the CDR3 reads TGTACCAGCAGCCCTCGCCAGCGGGGGGTGTTGGGCAATGAGCAGTTCTTC. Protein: CTSSPRQRGVLGNEQFF.